This T cell receptor beta chain was captured by sequencing in a study of early T cells in non-severe SARS-CoV-2 infection. This CDR3 contains 12 residues. V dropped 0 bases and J dropped 0 bases, with 1 base sitting between them. Germline CDR1 and CDR2: DFQATT and SNEGSKA (reference sequence). TCRdb redid the calling of the 5' RACE reads with MiXCR, one entry per CDR3 protein. The sample holds 75,000 to 95,000 distinct CDR3 sequences, approximately 17% seen once. In this sample, this clonotype turned up a few times. The origin of this receptor is an adult who was a healthcare worker with PCR-confirmed SARS-CoV-2 infection or an uninfected control (not recorded which). The rearrangement links TRBV20-1 to TRBJ2-3; D ambiguous. The material sequenced was whole blood, taken at baseline. The CDR3, as DNA: TGCAGTGCTAGAGAAAGCACAGATACGCAGTATTTT. Translating gives CSARESTDTQYF.